The 6 T cell receptor beta chains below come from one sample, sequenced in a study of patients and donors after allogeneic stem cell transplantation. One entry per CDR3 protein, called by TCRdb with MiXCR from the RT-PCR reads. The data hold around 200,000 distinct CDR3 sequences, with around two fifths observed a single time. The sample consisted of blood, either unsorted or a sorted T cell fraction (not recorded which). These receptors were taken from a human donor who was either an allogeneic HSCT recipient or a stem cell or donor lymphocyte infusion donor (not recorded which). It is not recorded whose cells these are; they may come from a transplant donor.

The V gene is TRBV12-3 or TRBV12-4, the J gene TRBJ1-3; no clear D gene. The CDR3 consists of 14 residues. Trimming cost V 3 bases and J 3 bases, with 9 bases left between them. The CDR3 here is CASSFGGNGNTIYF. The CDR3 DNA reads TGTGCCAGCAGTTTTGGAGGGAATGGAAACACCATATATTTT.

The J gene is TRBJ2-1, the V gene TRBV7-3, with D uncertain. This CDR3 region has 14 residues. CDR1 is SGHTA, CDR2 FQGTGA, per germline. V was shortened by 4 bases and J by 6 bases, with 13 bases between the two germline ends. The CDR3: CASSSGPGPNEQFF. CDR3 nucleotide sequence: TGTGCCAGCAGCTCAGGACCGGGCCCCAATGAGCAGTTCTTC.

In this sample, this clonotype turned up a few times. The V call is TRBV15, the J call TRBJ2-2; perhaps TRBD2 as D (6 bases). Germline loops: CDR1 LNHNV, CDR2 YYDKDF (reference sequence). This CDR3 has 16 residues. V lost 0 bases, J lost 5 bases, and 13 bases lay in between. The CDR3 coding sequence is TGTGCCACCAGCAGAGAACGGGGGACGCTTACCGGGGAGCTGTTTTTT. The encoded protein is CATSRERGTLTGELFF.

In its sample, this clonotype was seen a few times. The chain carries TRBV28 and TRBJ1-5; no clear D gene. This CDR3 has 16 amino acids. V was clipped by 3 bases and J by 0 bases, with 12 bases between them. Germline V gives CDR1 MDHEN, CDR2 SYDVKM. Here the CDR3 DNA reads TGTGCCAGCAGTTTCCTCCTCCGGGGTAGCAATCAGCCCCAGCATTTT. Its translation is CASSFLLRGSNQPQHF. Variable domain in full (rest from reference TRBV28 and TRBJ1-5): DVKVTQSSRYLVKRTGEKVFLECVQDMDHENMFWYRQDPGLGLRLIYFSYDVKMKEKGDIPEGYSVSREKKERFSLILESASTNQTSMYLCASSFLLRGSNQPQHFGDGTRLSIL.

The chain recombines TRBV6-6 with TRBJ2-4; weak D call: TRBD2 (5 bases). The CDR3 is 16 residues long. Germline loops: CDR1 MNHNY, CDR2 SVGAGI (reference sequence). Trimming took 5 bases from V and 3 from J, leaving 17 bases between them. CDR3 bases: TGTGCCAGCAGTCGTTACCGAGCGGACTTCAAAAACATTCAGTACTTC. Protein product: CASSRYRADFKNIQYF.

The V call is TRBV7-6, the J call TRBJ2-1; D is possibly TRBD2 (6 bases). The germline V gene has CDR1 SGHVS and CDR2 FNYEAQ. The CDR3 runs 13 residues. The V end lost 4 bases, the J end lost 9 bases, and 13 bases lay between the germline ends. Written as DNA, the CDR3 is TGTGCCAGCAGCTATTACCAGGGAGGTGAGCAGTTCTTC. It specifies CASSYYQGGEQFF. Based on the CDR3 plus reference TRBV7-6 and TRBJ2-1, the full variable domain is GAGVSQSPRYKVTKRGQDVALRCDPISGHVSLYWYRQALGQGPEFLTYFNYEAQQDKSGLPNDRFSAERPEGSISTLTIQRTEQRDSAMYRCASSYYQGGEQFFGPGTRLTVL.